The entry below gives a single TCR beta chain sequence along with its context. Between the trimmed V and J ends, which lost 4 bases and 5 bases, there was a span of 7 bases. This CDR3 is built from 12 residues. Germline assignment: CDR1 PRHDT and CDR2 FYEKMQ (reference sequence). These data are taken from a study of CD8+ T cells in alopecia areata. Study-level background: The drug, tofacitinib, lasted 6 to 18 months, followed by 6 months off drug.

RNA was isolated and reverse transcribed to cDNA, the sequencing template. Here immunoSEQ multiplex PCR was the method, and the copy in TCRdb shows in-frame clones only, minus some. The table includes 100,000 to 150,000 clones, 49% detected once. Collection of lesional scalp punch biopsies and peripheral blood was performed in alopecia areata patients. This sequence joins TRBV13 and TRBJ2-3; D might be TRBD2 (5 bases). This TCR was sampled from a human donor with alopecia areata. The sequencing here drew on CD8+ T cells sorted from blood, taken at week 0. This CDR3 is CASSSAVDTQYF. CDR3 bases: TGTGCCAGCAGCTCAGCGGTAGATACGCAGTATTTT.